The clone carrying this TCR beta chain was recorded only once. Its specificity is unknown. The sample is drawn from a study of cytomegalovirus exposure and HLA in healthy donors. The study's findings and limits: Investigators reported some 150 TCR beta chains as tied to cytomegalovirus.

The PCR had 60 Vbeta and 13 Jbeta primers. The repertoire was sequenced with immunoSEQ multiplex PCR; TCRdb's copy has only in-frame clones and lacks some. This table holds some 78,000 clones, approximately 69% found once. The V end was cut by 7 bases, the J end by 6 bases, with 22 bases between. Germline V gives CDR1 SQVTM, CDR2 ANQGSEA. This CDR3 region has 14 residues. This TCR derives from a man aged 35-49 years in good health and CMV-seropositive. The V call is TRBV29-1, the J call TRBJ2-7; a possible D gene is TRBD1 (6 bases). Material for sequencing was PBMCs. The CDR3 sequence: CSAVPKQGLSEQYF. The CDR3 nucleotides read TGCAGCGCTGTGCCGAAACAGGGTCTGAGCGAGCAGTACTTC.